This TCR beta chain was obtained from a study of blood T cell repertoires in COVID-19. At the level of the study: Both acute and convalescent COVID-19 samples were obtained from the United States, Italy and Spain.

The germline V and J ends were trimmed by 1 base and 0 bases, with 13 bases remaining between them. CDR1 and CDR2 (germline): SGHVS, FNYEAQ. The CDR3 sequence is 17 residues long. Per the authors' pipeline: It was from reference gene primer amplification that nucleated cell counts were estimated. This table comes from immunoSEQ multiplex PCR, and its TCRdb copy is limited to in-frame clones, with some not included. That table furnishes V, J and clone size, whereas the DNA furnished D and trimming. The sample includes 150,000 or so clones, more than 75% seen only once; the top ten take around 0.63%. The TCR comes from a man between 60 and 75 years old with COVID-19, enrolled during active disease. The chain has TRBV7-6 and TRBJ1-5, with D maybe TRBD1 (5 bases). Sequences were obtained from peripheral blood. The CDR3: CASSLVGGPNSNQPQHF. The CDR3 nucleotides read TGTGCCAGCAGCTTAGTCGGGGGTCCTAATAGCAATCAGCCCCAGCATTTT.